This TCR beta chain was identified in a study of cytomegalovirus exposure and HLA in healthy donors. Study-level results: The classifier reportedly diagnosed cytomegalovirus status with high specificity and sensitivity. Beyond CMV serostatus, there was no information to go on about immune exposure.

Germline CDR1 and CDR2: SGHTA and FQGNSA. V lost 2 bases to trimming and J lost 6 bases, with 8 bases between them. The CDR3 runs to 12 residues. PCR was performed using 60 Vbeta and 13 Jbeta primers. This table comes from immunoSEQ multiplex PCR, and its TCRdb copy is limited to in-frame clones, with some not included. Among about 190,000 clones listed, about 89% were seen once. As regards this clone: Its antigen is not identified.

This sequence was found in a man aged 30-40 years in good health and CMV-seronegative. Sample: PBMCs. This chain links TRBV7-2 with TRBJ2-7; D is unclear. The CDR3: CASSLSGFEQYF. The CDR3 nucleotides read TGTGCCAGCAGCTTATCCGGGTTCGAGCAGTACTTC.